Below, 9 T cell receptor beta chains from the same sample are listed, as sequenced in a study of cytomegalovirus exposure and HLA in healthy donors. PCR amplification relied on 60 Vbeta primers (plus 13 Jbeta primers). Assay: immunoSEQ multiplex PCR; the TCRdb copy retains only in-frame clones and omits some. The top ten hold over 13% of the sample, which has 180,000 or so clones, almost 80% seen once. The sample consisted of PBMCs. The source of these receptors is a man aged 45-60 years in good health and CMV-seropositive.

The chain joins TRBV7-9 to TRBJ1-4; D not resolved. Germline V lookup: CDR1 SEHNR, CDR2 FQNEAQ (reference sequence). The V end was cut by 1 base, the J end by 4 bases, with 7 bases between. The CDR3 is 14 residues long. CDR3: CASSLGQVNEKLFF. The DNA for the CDR3 is TGTGCCAGCAGCTTAGGGCAGGTTAATGAAAAACTGTTTTTT.

The V and J genes are TRBV29-1 and TRBJ1-2; weak D call: TRBD1 (6 bases). CDR1 SQVTM and CDR2 ANQGSEA come from the germline V gene. Trimming shortened V by 4 bases and J by 1 base, and 13 bases separated the two germline ends. The CDR3 sequence is 14 residues long. CDR3: CSVAGDTGNYGYTF. The CDR3 coding sequence is TGCAGCGTTGCAGGGGACACCGGTAACTATGGCTACACCTTC. Looking up the rest from reference TRBV29-1 and TRBJ1-2 gives the full variable domain: SAVISQKPSRDICQRGTSLTIQCQVDSQVTMMFWYRQQPGQSLTLIATANQGSEATYESGFVIDKFPISRPNLTFSTLTVSNMSPEDSSIYLCSVAGDTGNYGYTFGSGTRLTVV.

J is TRBJ2-1 and V is TRBV6-1, with D possibly being TRBD1 (6 bases). CDR1 is MNHNS, CDR2 SASEGT, per germline. V was clipped by 11 bases and J by 0 bases, with 11 bases between them. The CDR3 has 13 residues. CDR3 region: CASKGVSYNEQFF. For the CDR3, the DNA is TGTGCCTCCAAGGGGGTCTCCTACAATGAGCAGTTCTTC.

The V and J genes are TRBV6-1 and TRBJ2-5; 9 bases fit TRBD2. Gene TRBJ2-7 matches the end of the DNA better, so the J call may be wrong. Germline CDR1 reads MNHNS; CDR2 reads SASEGT. The CDR3 sequence is 14 residues long. The CDR3 DNA reads as TGTGCCAGTAGTAAGCGGGGGGCCGCCTACGAGCAGTACTTC. Translated: CASSKRGAAYEQYF.

This chain connects TRBV6-5 to TRBJ2-2; 10 nucleotides align to TRBD1. Trimming removed 6 bases from V and 7 bases from J; junction bases left unmatched: 8. Germline V CDR1 and CDR2: MNHEY, SVGAGI. CDR3 length: 15 residues. The DNA of the CDR3 is TGTGCCAGCAGGGACGGACAGGGGGAGGTCGGGGAGCTGTTTTTT. Protein product: CASRDGQGEVGELFF.

The gene calls are TRBV7-2 and TRBJ2-2, with D possibly being TRBD2 (5 bases). The V gene's germline CDR1 is SGHTA and CDR2 FQGNSA. V lost 5 bases to trimming and J lost 5 bases, with 12 bases between them. The CDR3 has 14 amino acids. The CDR3 coding sequence is TGTGCCAGCAGCCCGACCGCGGGTACCGGGGAGCTGTTTTTT. Protein: CASSPTAGTGELFF.

V and J are TRBV7-2 and TRBJ1-5; D might be TRBD1 (5 bases). The CDR3 loop spans 17 amino acids. Per the germline V gene, CDR1 is SGHTA and CDR2 is FQGNSA. Trimming cost V 5 bases and J 2 bases, with 19 bases left between them. This CDR3 reads CASSLMGRASGNQPQHF. CDR3 DNA: TGTGCCAGCAGCCTCATGGGCAGGGCGTCTGGCAATCAGCCCCAGCATTTT.

This chain uses TRBV7-2 with TRBJ1-4, with D possibly matching TRBD1 (5 bases). The germline V gene encodes CDR1 SGHTA and CDR2 FQGNSA. This CDR3 has 15 residues. Trimming removed 1 base from V and 5 bases from J, with 11 bases in between. DNA for the CDR3: TGTGCCAGCAGCTTAGTACAGGACATCAATGAAAAACTGTTTTTT. Translated, it gives CASSLVQDINEKLFF.

This chain uses TRBV5-4 with TRBJ2-1; D is unclear. In germline, CDR1 is SGHNT, CDR2 YYREEE (reference sequence). The V end lost 0 bases, the J end lost 9 bases, and 10 bases lay between the germline ends. There are 13 residues in the CDR3. The CDR3: CASSLVSAGEQFF. The CDR3 nucleotides are TGTGCCAGCAGCTTGGTTTCAGCAGGTGAGCAGTTCTTC. The whole variable domain, filled in from reference TRBV5-4 and TRBJ2-1, reads ETGVTQSPTHLIKTRGQQVTLRCSSQSGHNTVSWYQQALGQGPQFIFQYYREEENGRGNFPPRFSGLQFPNYSSELNVNALELDDSALYLCASSLVSAGEQFFGPGTRLTVL.